The sequence of this T cell receptor (beta chain) was determined in a study of blood T cell repertoires in COVID-19. Study in general: PBMCs, B-cell-depleted T cells, or T cells were the source of the cDNA or gDNA that made up the material.

Clones were sequenced by immunoSEQ multiplex PCR, and TCRdb holds only the in-frame ones, with some missing. The profile shows 250,000 to 300,000 clones, around 90% of them singletons. Germline V CDR1 and CDR2: SNHLY, FYNNEI. CDR3 length: 16 residues. Germline trimming cut 5 bases from V and 4 bases from J; bases unmatched to any gene: 11. V is TRBV2 and J is TRBJ2-7, with TRBD1 identical over 10 bases. This clonotype was obtained from a woman aged 45-65 years who had recovered from COVID-19. The sequenced sample was peripheral blood. The CDR3 DNA is TGTGCCAGCAGTCCTGCTCCGGGACAGGGGAGGTACGAGCAGTACTTC. It is translated as CASSPAPGQGRYEQYF.